Described below is a single TCR beta chain sequence and its context. Its antigen is undetermined. Anyone with autoimmune disease history or systemic immunosuppression was excluded. This sample was included in a study of OX40 agonist ivuxolimab in advanced cancers. The data were produced by immunoSEQ multiplex PCR, yet TCRdb's version contains in-frame clones alone and is incomplete. The table lists under 90,000 clones, about 85% of them singletons. The study, taken as a whole, reports: Clonal expansion from baseline to week 6 occurred in both CD4+ and CD8+ T cells. A proportion of nonresponders additionally exhibited low normalized T-cell clonal expansion.

V was pared by 2 bases and J by 5 bases, with 3 bases between. CDR1 is SNHLY, CDR2 FYNNEI, per germline. This CDR3 contains 11 residues. V usage is TRBV2 and J usage is TRBJ2-5, with no clear D. Sample: CD4+ or CD8+ T cells sorted from blood, taken in a trial of the OX40 agonist ivuxolimab. The sequence was collected from an adult with an advanced solid tumor such as melanoma, head and neck, liver or kidney cancer. CDR3 in amino acids: CASSEWETQYF. The CDR3 DNA is TGTGCCAGCAGTGAATGGGAGACCCAGTACTTC.